This T cell receptor (beta chain) comes out of a study of blood T cell repertoires in COVID-19 (dated by TCRdb to the early 2020s). About the full investigation: Samples from collaborators originated in the United States, Italy and Spain and spanned both the acute and convalescent phases of COVID-19. A de-identified subject ID, COVID-19 status, age in years and sex were almost always included in the sample metadata. The repertoires were released in a freely available public database intended as a resource for research on the immune response to SARS-CoV-2. The material from the prospective study consisted of cDNA or gDNA derived from T cells, B-cell-depleted T cells, or PBMCs. The samples were drawn from two sources: the first 160 participants of the ongoing ImmuneRACE study, and 1,200 or so subjects contributed by 6 global collaborators. Subjects who had been exposed to COVID-19, were actively infected with it, or had recovered from it provided the deeply sampled blood TCRbeta repertoires that made up the dataset. Where available, HLA class I and class II types were taken from metadata supplied by the sample provider and were not determined by assay-based typing. Overall study outcomes, separate from this receptor: The amount of clinical and demographic metadata varied by source and participant and was provided uncurated.

The germline ends are 9 bases apart after V is trimmed by 5 bases and J by 2 bases. The CDR3 measures 13 amino acids from cysteine to phenylalanine. Only the CDR3 region is kept as DNA, spanning 39 bases read in frame from base 1. Looking up the germline V gene yields CDR1 SGHTA and CDR2 FQGTGA. Worth noting for this clone: Its antigen target is currently unknown. Base qualities are not provided; no much larger clone lies one nucleotide away.

The collaborating institutions used their own protocols to collect whole blood in K2EDTA tubes. For TCRbeta analysis, collaborators shipped samples as frozen whole blood, isolated PBMCs, or DNA extracted from either of those sample types. The immunoSEQ Assay, a bias-controlled multiplex PCR, was used to amplify TCRbeta CDR3 regions from genomic DNA. The authors' pipeline ran thus. Nucleated cell counts per sample were estimated from amplification of reference gene primers within the assay. To quantify the absolute abundance of each unique TCRbeta CDR3 rearrangement, sequence reads were collapsed and filtered. Productive Simpson clonality was computed per sample as the square root of Simpson's diversity index over productive rearrangements. Not all clones reach the TCRdb copy of this immuneACCESS table, which keeps in-frame sequences only. Checked studies attribute under half of the gap to unresolved V genes and leave the rest unexplained. V, J and clone size are those of that table, while D and trimming were read from the DNA. Across this sample there are around 50,000 clones, with 80% to 90% seen only once. The top ten constitute around 2.9% of the sample.

Specimen: peripheral blood. This sequence uses TRBV7-3 and TRBJ2-5; a weak D assignment points to TRBD1 (5 bases agree). This clonotype was obtained from a woman over 75 with acute or convalescent COVID-19. The bases are TGTGCCAGCAGCAGACAGCTACAAGAGACCCAGTACTTC. The translation is CASSRQLQETQYF.